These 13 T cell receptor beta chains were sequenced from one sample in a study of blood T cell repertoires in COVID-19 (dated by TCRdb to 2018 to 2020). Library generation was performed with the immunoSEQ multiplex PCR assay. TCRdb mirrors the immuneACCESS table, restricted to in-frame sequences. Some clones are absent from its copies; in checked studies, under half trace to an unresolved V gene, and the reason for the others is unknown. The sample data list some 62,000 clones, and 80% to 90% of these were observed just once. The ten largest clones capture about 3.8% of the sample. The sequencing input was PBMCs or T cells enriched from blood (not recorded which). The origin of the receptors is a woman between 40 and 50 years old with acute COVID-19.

CDR3 protein: CASSLWTSGTSTDTQYF. The CDR3 region has the DNA TGTGCCAGCAGTTTATGGACTAGCGGGACAAGCACAGATACGCAGTATTTT. The chain carries TRBV28 and TRBJ2-3; 11 nucleotides line up with TRBD2. This CDR3 contains 17 residues. V trimming: 0 bases; J trimming: 0 bases; junction bases outside the gene matches: 2. Germline V gene data show CDR1 as MDHEN and CDR2 as SYDVKM.

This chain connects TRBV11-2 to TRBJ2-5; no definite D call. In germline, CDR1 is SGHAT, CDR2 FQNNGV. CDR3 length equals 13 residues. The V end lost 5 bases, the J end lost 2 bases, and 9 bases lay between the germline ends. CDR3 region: CASSRQVQETQYF. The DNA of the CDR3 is TGTGCCAGCAGCCGCCAGGTTCAAGAGACCCAGTACTTC.

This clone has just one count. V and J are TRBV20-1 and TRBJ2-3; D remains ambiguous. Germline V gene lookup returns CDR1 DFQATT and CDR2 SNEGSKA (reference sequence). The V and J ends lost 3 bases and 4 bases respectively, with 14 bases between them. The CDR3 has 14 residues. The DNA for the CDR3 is TGCAGTGCTAGTGGGCCCCCTAGAGCAGATACGCAGTATTTT. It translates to CSASGPPRADTQYF.

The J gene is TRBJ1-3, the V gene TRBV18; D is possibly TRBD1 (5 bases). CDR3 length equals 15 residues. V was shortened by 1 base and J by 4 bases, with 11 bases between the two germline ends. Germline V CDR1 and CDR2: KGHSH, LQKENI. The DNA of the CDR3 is TGTGCCAGCTCACCACTCGACAGTTTAGGAAACACCATATATTTT. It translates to CASSPLDSLGNTIYF.

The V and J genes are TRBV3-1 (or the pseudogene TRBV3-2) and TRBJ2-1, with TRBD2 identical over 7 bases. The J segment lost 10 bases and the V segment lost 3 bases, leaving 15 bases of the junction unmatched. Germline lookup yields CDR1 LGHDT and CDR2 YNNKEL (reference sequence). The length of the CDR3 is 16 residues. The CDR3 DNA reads TGTGCCAGCAGCCACGGGGAGGCGGGAGCCCCCGGAGAGCAGTTCTTC. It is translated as CASSHGEAGAPGEQFF.

Here the CDR3 DNA reads TGTGCCAGCAGCTCCCGACAGGCCCTCTCTGGGGCCAACGTCCTGACTTTC. As protein: CASSSRQALSGANVLTF. The chain joins TRBV7-2 to TRBJ2-6; a weak D match, TRBD1 (6 bases). CDR3 length: 17 residues. Germline CDR1 SGHTA, CDR2 FQGNSA. V lost 4 bases to trimming and J lost 0 bases, with 13 bases between them.

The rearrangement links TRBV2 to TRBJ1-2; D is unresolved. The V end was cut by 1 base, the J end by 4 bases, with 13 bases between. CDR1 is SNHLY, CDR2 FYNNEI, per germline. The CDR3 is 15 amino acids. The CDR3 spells CASSEVSVHRYGYTF. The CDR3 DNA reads TGTGCCAGCAGTGAAGTCTCGGTGCACCGCTATGGCTACACCTTC.

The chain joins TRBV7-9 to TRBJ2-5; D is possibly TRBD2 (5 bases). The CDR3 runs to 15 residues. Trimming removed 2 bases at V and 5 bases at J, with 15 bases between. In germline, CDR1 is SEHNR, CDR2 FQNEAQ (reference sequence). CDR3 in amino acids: CASSLTATGGETQYF. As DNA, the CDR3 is TGTGCCAGCAGCTTAACGGCAACTGGCGGGGAGACCCAGTACTTC.

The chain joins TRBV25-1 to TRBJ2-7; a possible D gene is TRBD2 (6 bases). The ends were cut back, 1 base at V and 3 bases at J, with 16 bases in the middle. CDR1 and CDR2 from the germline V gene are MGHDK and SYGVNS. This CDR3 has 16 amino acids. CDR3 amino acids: CASSESASGGGYEQYF. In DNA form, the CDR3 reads TGTGCCAGCAGTGAATCGGCGTCCGGGGGTGGCTACGAGCAGTACTTC.

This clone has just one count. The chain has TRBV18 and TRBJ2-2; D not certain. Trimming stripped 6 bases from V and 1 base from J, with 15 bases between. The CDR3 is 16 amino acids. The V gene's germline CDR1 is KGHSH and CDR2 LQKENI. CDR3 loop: CASSAEFAENTGELFF. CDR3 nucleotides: TGTGCCAGCTCCGCGGAGTTCGCGGAGAACACCGGGGAGCTGTTTTTT.

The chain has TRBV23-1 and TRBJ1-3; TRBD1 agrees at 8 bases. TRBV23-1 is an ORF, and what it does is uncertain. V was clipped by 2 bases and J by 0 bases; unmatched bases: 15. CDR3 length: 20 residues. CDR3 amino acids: CASSQTPGQVGLFSGNTIYF. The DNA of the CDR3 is TGCGCCAGCAGTCAAACCCCGGGACAGGTAGGACTCTTCTCTGGAAACACCATATATTTT.

The CDR3 DNA is TGTGCCAGCAGCCCGAACTTCCCGGGACTACACGAGACCCAGTACTTC. Translated, it gives CASSPNFPGLHETQYF. V is TRBV3-1 (or the pseudogene TRBV3-2) and J is TRBJ2-5; 7 positions agree with TRBD2. The CDR3 has 16 amino acids. With V trimmed by 4 bases and J by 5 bases, 13 bases remained unmatched. CDR1 LGHDT and CDR2 YNNKEL come from the germline V gene (reference sequence).

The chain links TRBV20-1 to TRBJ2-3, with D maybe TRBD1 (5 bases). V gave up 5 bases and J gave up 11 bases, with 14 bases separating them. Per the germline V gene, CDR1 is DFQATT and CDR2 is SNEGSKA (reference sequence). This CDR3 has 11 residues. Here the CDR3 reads CSAVGQTGQYF. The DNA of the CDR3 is TGCAGTGCTGTGGGGCAAACGGGGCAGTATTTT.